This T cell receptor (beta chain) appears in the sequencing data of a study of read filtering for tumor transcriptome and immune sequencing. Background on the study: By R-ISS, stages I, II and III held about 8, 17 and 7 patients.

This clonotype came up many times. As yet, its antigen is unknown. Study results and limitations: IR-seq and RNA-seq agreed better without single-read clonotypes.

The library was built from about 400 ng RNA with molecular barcoded adaptors for alpha/delta and beta/gamma chains. TCRdb processed the reads anew with MiXCR; each CDR3 protein has one entry. The data hold tens of thousands of distinct CDR3 sequences, with around 13% observed a single time. What was sequenced was a population of CD138-negative cells sorted from bone marrow. The TCR was taken from a donor at least 40 years old with multiple myeloma.

The CDR3 loop is CSVDRDVTGELFF. For the CDR3, the DNA is TGCAGCGTTGACCGGGATGTCACCGGGGAGCTGTTTTTT. The rearrangement uses TRBV29-1 and TRBJ2-2, with D maybe TRBD2 (5 bases). V was pared by 3 bases and J by 4 bases, with 9 bases between. This CDR3 has 13 residues. Germline assignment: CDR1 SQVTM and CDR2 ANQGSEA.